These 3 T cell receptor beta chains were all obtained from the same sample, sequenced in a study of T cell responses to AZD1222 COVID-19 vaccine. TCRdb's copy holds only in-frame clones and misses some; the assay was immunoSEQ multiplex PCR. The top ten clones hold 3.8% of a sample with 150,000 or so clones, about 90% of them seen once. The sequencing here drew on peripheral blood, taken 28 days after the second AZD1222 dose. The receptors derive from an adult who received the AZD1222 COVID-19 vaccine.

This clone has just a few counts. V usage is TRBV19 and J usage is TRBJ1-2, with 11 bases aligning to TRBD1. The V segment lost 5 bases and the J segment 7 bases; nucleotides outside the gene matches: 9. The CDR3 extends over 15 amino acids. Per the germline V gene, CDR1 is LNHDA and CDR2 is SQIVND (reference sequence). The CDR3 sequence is CASSGTDRGLGGYTF. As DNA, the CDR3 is TGTGCCAGTAGTGGGACGGACAGGGGGCTGGGTGGCTACACCTTC. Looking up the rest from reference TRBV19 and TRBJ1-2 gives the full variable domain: DGGITQSPKYLFRKEGQNVTLSCEQNLNHDAMYWYRQDPGQGLRLIYYSQIVNDFQKGDIAEGYSVSREKKESFPLTVTSAQKNPTAFYLCASSGTDRGLGGYTFGSGTRLTVV.

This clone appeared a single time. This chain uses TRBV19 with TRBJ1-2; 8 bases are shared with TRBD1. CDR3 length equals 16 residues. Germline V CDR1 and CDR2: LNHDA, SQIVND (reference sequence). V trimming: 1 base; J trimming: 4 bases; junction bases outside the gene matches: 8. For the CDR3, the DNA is TGTGCCAGTAGTATAGGCTCGCGACAGGGGAGCTATGGCTACACCTTC. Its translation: CASSIGSRQGSYGYTF. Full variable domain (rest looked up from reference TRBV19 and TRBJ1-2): DGGITQSPKYLFRKEGQNVTLSCEQNLNHDAMYWYRQDPGQGLRLIYYSQIVNDFQKGDIAEGYSVSREKKESFPLTVTSAQKNPTAFYLCASSIGSRQGSYGYTFGSGTRLTVV.

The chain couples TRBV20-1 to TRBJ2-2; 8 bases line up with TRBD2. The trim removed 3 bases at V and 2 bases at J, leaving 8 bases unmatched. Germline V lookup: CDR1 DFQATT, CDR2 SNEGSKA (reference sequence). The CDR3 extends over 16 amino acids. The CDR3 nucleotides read TGCAGTGCTAGTAGGCTAGCGGGCGACAACACCGGGGAGCTGTTTTTT. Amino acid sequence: CSASRLAGDNTGELFF.